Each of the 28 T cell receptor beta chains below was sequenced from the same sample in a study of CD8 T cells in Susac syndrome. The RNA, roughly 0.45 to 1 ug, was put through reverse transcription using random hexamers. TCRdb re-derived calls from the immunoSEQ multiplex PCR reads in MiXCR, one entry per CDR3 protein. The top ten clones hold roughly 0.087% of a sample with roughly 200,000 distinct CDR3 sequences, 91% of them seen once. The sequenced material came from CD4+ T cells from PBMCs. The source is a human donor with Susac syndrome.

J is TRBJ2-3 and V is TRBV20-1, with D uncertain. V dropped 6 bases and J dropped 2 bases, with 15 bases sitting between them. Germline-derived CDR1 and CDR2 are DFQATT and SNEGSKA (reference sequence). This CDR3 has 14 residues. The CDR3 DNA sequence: TGCAGTGCCCTACGGGTAAAAGCCACAGATACGCAGTATTTT. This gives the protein CSALRVKATDTQYF.

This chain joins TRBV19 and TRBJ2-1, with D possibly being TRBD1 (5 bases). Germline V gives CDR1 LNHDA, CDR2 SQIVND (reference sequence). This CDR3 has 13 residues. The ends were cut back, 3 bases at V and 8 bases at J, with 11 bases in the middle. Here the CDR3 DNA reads TGTGCCAGTAGTATCCCGACAGCGTATGAGCAGTTCTTC. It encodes CASSIPTAYEQFF.

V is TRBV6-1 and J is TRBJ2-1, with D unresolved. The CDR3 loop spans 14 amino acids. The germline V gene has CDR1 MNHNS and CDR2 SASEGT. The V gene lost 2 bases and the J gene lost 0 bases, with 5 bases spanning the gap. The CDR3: CASSEQSSYNEQFF. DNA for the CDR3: TGTGCCAGCAGTGAACAAAGCTCCTACAATGAGCAGTTCTTC.

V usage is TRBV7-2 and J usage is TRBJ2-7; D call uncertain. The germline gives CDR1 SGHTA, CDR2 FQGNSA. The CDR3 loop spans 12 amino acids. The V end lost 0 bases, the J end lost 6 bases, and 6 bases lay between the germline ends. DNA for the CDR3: TGTGCCAGCAGCTTAGCGATGGGCGAGCAGTACTTC. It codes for CASSLAMGEQYF.

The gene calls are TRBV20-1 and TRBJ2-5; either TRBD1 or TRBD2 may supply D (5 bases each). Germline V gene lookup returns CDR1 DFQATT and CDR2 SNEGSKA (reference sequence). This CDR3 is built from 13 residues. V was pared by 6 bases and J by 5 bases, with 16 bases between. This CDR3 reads CSARSGRMETQYF. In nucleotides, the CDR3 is TGCAGTGCCCGCTCGGGGCGGATGGAGACCCAGTACTTC.

For the CDR3, the DNA is TGTGCCAGCAGCTCCACCCCCGGGACTAGGACCTACGAGCAGTACTTC. It is translated as CASSSTPGTRTYEQYF. The V gene is TRBV7-2, the J gene TRBJ2-7; 8 bases align to TRBD2. The germline V gene encodes CDR1 SGHTA and CDR2 FQGNSA. This CDR3 is 16 amino acids long. Unmatched junction bases numbered 10, after V lost 4 bases and J lost 2 bases.

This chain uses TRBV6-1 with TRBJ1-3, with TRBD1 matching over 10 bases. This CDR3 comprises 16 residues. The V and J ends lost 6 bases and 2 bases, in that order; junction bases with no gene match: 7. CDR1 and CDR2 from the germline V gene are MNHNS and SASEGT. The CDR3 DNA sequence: TGTGCCAGCAGGAGTTCCGGGACAGGGGCTGGAAACACCATATATTTT. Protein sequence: CASRSSGTGAGNTIYF.

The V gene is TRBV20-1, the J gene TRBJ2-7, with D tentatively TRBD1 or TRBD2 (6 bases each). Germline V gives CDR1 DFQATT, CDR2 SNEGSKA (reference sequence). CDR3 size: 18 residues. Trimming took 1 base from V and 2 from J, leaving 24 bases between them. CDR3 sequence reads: CSARALWGPKAGAYEQYF. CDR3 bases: TGCAGTGCTAGAGCCCTATGGGGGCCTAAAGCGGGCGCCTACGAGCAGTACTTC.

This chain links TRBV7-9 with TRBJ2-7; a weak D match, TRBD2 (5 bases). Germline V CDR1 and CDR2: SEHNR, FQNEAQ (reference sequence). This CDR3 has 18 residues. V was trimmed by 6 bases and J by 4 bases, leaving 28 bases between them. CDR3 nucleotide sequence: TGTGCCAGCAGGGTTGATCGTGCTGGGAGCCCTCATATTTACGAGCAGTACTTC. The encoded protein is CASRVDRAGSPHIYEQYF.

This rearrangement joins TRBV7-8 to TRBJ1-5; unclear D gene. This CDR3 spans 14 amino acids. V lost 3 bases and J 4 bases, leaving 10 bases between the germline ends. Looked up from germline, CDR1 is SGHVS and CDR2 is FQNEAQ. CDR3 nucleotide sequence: TGTGCCAGCAGCTTCGGGTCAGATAATCAGCCCCAGCATTTT. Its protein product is CASSFGSDNQPQHF.

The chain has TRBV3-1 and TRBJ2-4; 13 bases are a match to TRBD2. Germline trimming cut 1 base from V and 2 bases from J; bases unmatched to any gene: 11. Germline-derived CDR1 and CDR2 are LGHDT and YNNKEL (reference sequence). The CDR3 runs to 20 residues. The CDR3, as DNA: TGTGCCAGCAGCCAAGTATTGACTAGCGGGGGGAAGACTTCCAAAAACATTCAGTACTTC. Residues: CASSQVLTSGGKTSKNIQYF.

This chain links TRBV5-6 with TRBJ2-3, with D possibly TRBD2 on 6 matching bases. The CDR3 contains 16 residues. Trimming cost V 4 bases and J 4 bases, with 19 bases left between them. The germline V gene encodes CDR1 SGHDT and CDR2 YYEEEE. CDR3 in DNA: TGTGCCAGCAGCCCCGCGGGGTTCGGGCTCGCAGATACGCAGTATTTT. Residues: CASSPAGFGLADTQYF.

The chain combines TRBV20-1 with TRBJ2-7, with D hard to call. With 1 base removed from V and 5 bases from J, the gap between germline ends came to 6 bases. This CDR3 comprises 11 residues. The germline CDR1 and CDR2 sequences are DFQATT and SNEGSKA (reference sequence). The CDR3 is CSARGYNEQYF. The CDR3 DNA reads TGCAGTGCTAGAGGCTATAACGAGCAGTACTTC.

This CDR3 is CASRDGSEREKAFF. CDR3 coding DNA: TGTGCCAGTAGGGACGGAAGTGAGCGGGAGAAAGCTTTCTTT. The chain recombines TRBV19 with TRBJ1-1; D is ambiguous. The CDR3 covers 14 residues. Trimming took 6 bases from V and 9 from J, leaving 20 bases between them. The germline V gene encodes CDR1 LNHDA and CDR2 SQIVND (reference sequence).

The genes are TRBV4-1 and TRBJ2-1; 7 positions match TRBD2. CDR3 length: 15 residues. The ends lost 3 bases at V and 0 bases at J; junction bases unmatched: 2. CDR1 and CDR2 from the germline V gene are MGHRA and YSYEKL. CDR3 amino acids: CASSQRESSYNEQFF. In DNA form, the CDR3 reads TGCGCCAGCAGCCAGCGGGAGAGCTCCTACAATGAGCAGTTCTTC.

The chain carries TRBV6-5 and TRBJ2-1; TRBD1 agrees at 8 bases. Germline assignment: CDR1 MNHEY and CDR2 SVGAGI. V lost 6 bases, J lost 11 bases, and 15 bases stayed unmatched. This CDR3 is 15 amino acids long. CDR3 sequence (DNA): TGTGCCAGCAGACTAGAGGGGACAGGATACGGACAGCAGTTCTTC. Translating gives CASRLEGTGYGQQFF.

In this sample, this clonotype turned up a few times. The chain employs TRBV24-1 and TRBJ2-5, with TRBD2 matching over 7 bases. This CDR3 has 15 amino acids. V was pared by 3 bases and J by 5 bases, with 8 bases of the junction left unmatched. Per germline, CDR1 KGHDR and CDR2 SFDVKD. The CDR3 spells CATSDRLGLVETQYF. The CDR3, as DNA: TGTGCCACCAGTGATCGTCTAGGACTAGTCGAGACCCAGTACTTC.

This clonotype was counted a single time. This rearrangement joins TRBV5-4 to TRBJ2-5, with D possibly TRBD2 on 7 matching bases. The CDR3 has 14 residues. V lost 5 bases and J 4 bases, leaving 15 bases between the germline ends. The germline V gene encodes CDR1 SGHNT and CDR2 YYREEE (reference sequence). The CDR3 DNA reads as TGTGCCAGCAGTTGGGGGGGCCTAGCAGAGACCCAGTACTTC. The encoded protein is CASSWGGLAETQYF.

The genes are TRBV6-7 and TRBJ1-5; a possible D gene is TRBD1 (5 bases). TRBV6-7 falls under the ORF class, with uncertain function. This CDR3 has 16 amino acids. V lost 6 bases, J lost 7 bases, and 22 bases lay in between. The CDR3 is CASRRTGTRLGQPQHF. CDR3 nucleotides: TGTGCCAGCAGACGCACCGGGACTAGATTAGGGCAGCCCCAGCATTTT.

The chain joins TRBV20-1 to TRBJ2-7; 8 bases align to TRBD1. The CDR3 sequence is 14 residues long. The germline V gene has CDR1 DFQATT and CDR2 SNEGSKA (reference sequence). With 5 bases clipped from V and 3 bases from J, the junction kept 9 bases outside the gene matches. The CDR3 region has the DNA TGCAGTGCTGTAGGGGCAGGGGGCCTCTACGAGCAGTACTTC. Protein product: CSAVGAGGLYEQYF.

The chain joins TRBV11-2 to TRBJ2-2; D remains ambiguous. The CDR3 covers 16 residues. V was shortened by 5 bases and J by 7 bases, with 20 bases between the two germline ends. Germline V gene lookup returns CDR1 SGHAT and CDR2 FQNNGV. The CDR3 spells CASSPEIASLGGELFF. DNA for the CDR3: TGTGCCAGCAGCCCTGAGATAGCCTCATTGGGCGGGGAGCTGTTTTTT.

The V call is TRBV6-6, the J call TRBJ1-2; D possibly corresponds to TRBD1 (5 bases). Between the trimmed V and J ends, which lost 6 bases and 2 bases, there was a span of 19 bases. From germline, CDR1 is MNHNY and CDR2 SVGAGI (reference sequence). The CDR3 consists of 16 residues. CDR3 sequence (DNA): TGTGCCAGCAGCCTCATGACCGGGACGAAAAACTATGGCTACACCTTC. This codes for CASSLMTGTKNYGYTF.

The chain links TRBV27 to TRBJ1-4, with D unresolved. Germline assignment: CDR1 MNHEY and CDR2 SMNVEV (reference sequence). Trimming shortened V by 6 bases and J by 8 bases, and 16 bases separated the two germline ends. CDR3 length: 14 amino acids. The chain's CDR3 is CASRSGWADEKLFF. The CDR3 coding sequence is TGTGCCAGCAGATCCGGTTGGGCGGACGAAAAACTGTTTTTT.

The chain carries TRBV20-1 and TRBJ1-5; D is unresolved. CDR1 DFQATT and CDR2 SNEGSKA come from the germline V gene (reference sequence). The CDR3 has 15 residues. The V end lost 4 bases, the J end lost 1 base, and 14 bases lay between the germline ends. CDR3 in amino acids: CSAIRGASSNQPQHF. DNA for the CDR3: TGCAGTGCTATAAGAGGCGCGTCGAGCAATCAGCCCCAGCATTTT.

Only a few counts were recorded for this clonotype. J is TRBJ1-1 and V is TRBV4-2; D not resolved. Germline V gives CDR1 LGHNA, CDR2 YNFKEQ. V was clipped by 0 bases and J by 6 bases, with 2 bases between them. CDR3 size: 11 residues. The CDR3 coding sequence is TGTGCCAGCAGCCAAGACTCTGAAGCTTTCTTT. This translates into CASSQDSEAFF.

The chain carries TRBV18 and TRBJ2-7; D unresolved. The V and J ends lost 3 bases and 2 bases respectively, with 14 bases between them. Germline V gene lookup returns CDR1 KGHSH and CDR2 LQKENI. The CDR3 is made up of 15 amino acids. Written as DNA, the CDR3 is TGTGCCAGCTCACCCTCGGAGACTGTTACCTACGAGCAGTACTTC. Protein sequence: CASSPSETVTYEQYF.

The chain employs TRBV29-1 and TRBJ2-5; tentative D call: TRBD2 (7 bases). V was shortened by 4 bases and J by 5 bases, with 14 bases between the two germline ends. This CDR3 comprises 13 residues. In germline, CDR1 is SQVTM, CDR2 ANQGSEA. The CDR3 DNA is TGCAGCGTTGCCGGAGGGGGGGAGGAGACCCAGTACTTC. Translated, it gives CSVAGGGEETQYF.

The CDR3 protein is CAIRGTGSHYGYTF. Written as DNA, the CDR3 is TGTGCCATCAGAGGGACAGGGTCCCACTATGGCTACACCTTC. The chain links TRBV10-3 to TRBJ1-2; 9 bases are shared with TRBD1. The CDR3 runs to 14 residues. V was clipped by 6 bases and J by 3 bases; unmatched bases: 5. Germline V gene lookup returns CDR1 ENHRY and CDR2 SYGVKD.